The TCR beta chain described here comes from a study of high-grade serous ovarian cancer treatment subgroups. Study context: On average, roughly 15,000 reads and roughly 7,700 unique TCR beta rearrangements were obtained per sample. Study observations and caveats: These tumor repertoires lack spatial information from bulk sequencing. TCR clonal relatedness correlated positively with neoantigen level.

Tumor samples were obtained before definitive surgery or chemotherapy. Turning to this clone: The antigen is undetermined.

Profiling relied on immunoSEQ multiplex PCR, and the TCRdb table lists in-frame clones only, not all of them. The sample contains approximately 6,200 clones, 75% to 85% of which appear only once. This CDR3 is 13 amino acids long. The V gene lost 7 bases and the J gene lost 1 base, with 13 bases spanning the gap. Germline V CDR1 and CDR2: SQVTM, ANQGSEA. What was sequenced was tumor tissue. The receptor was isolated from a human donor with high-grade serous ovarian cancer. The rearrangement uses TRBV29-1 and TRBJ1-1, with TRBD1 as a possible D gene (5 bases). In DNA form, the CDR3 reads TGCAGCGCCGGAGGGACGCCGAACACTGAAGCTTTCTTT. Its translation is CSAGGTPNTEAFF.